The clone carrying this T cell receptor beta chain has ten or more counts. Its matching antigen is unknown. Germline V gives CDR1 SGHTA, CDR2 FQGNSA. The CDR3 is 15 residues long. Trimming removed 2 bases at V and 0 bases at J, with 7 bases between. During its preparation, the TCRbeta library received unique molecular identifiers. In TCRdb, the PCR reads were re-called with MiXCR into one record per CDR3 protein. The sample carries approximately 97,000 distinct CDR3 sequences, approximately 6% recorded once. These data are taken from a study of T-cell reconstitution after alpha-beta-depleted transplantation in children. Study-wide findings and caveats: It was reported that alpha-beta T cells came from several hundred expanded graft clones (about two months after transplant). Once a year had passed after transplant, T-cell counts and diversity came mostly from newly produced T cells. Surviving recipient T cells and thymic progenitors accounted for the high day-60 TCRbeta diversity observed in some patients.

This TCR was recovered from a female patient between 2 and 15 years old who had a stem cell transplant for Fanconi anemia, so the T cells may come from the graft donor. The material sequenced was PBMCs, mostly from graft donor cells, taken 60 days after TCRalphabeta/CD19-depleted stem cell transplant. The V call is TRBV7-2, the J call TRBJ2-2, with D unclear. This chain's CDR3 is CASSLRAANTGELFF. The CDR3 DNA is TGTGCCAGCAGCTTAAGGGCAGCGAACACCGGGGAGCTGTTTTTT.